A single sample gave rise to the 6 T cell receptor beta chains below, sequenced in a study of blood T cell repertoires in COVID-19. The protocol was immunoSEQ multiplex PCR, while the TCRdb copy is restricted to in-frame clones and leaves out a portion. The profile shows about 170,000 clones, about 88% of them singletons. Sequencing was performed on peripheral blood. The receptors come from a woman older than 75 in a cohort sampled during active or convalescent COVID-19.

J is TRBJ2-7 and V is TRBV28; TRBD1 agrees at 9 bases. The CDR3 length is 15 residues. Germline CDR1 is MDHEN and CDR2 is SYDVKM. Trimming took 5 bases from V and 4 from J; bases not matched to a gene: 9. Written as DNA, the CDR3 is TGTGCCAGCAGTACTCAGGGGACAGGGCTTTACGAGCAGTACTTC. The encoded protein is CASSTQGTGLYEQYF. Drawing the rest from reference TRBV28 and TRBJ2-7, the complete variable domain is DVKVTQSSRYLVKRTGEKVFLECVQDMDHENMFWYRQDPGLGLRLIYFSYDVKMKEKGDIPEGYSVSREKKERFSLILESASTNQTSMYLCASSTQGTGLYEQYFGPGTRLTVT.

This clone was seen a single time. The V call is TRBV11-3, the J call TRBJ2-5; 7 bases map to TRBD1. Germline V CDR1 and CDR2: SGHNT, YENEEA. The CDR3 runs to 14 residues. Trimming cost V 5 bases and J 5 bases; bases outside gene matches: 8. CDR3 nucleotide sequence: TGTGCCAGCAGCGAACTAGGGGGCGGGGAGACCCAGTACTTC. It encodes CASSELGGGETQYF. Using reference TRBV11-3 and TRBJ2-5 for the parts outside the CDR3, the full variable domain is EAGVVQSPRYKIIEKKQPVAFWCNPISGHNTLYWYLQNLGQGPELLIRYENEEAVDDSQLPKDRFSAERLKGVDSTLKIQPAELGDSAVYLCASSELGGGETQYFGPGTRLLVL.

This clone was seen a single time. The chain uses TRBV28 and TRBJ2-3, with 7 nucleotides matching TRBD2. V dropped 2 bases and J dropped 1; count of bases not matched to a gene: 3. The CDR3 sequence is 15 residues long. Germline V gene data show CDR1 as MDHEN and CDR2 as SYDVKM. The CDR3, as DNA: TGTGCCAGCAGTTTACCAGGGAGGGGCACAGATACGCAGTATTTT. This translates into CASSLPGRGTDTQYF.

The rearrangement joins TRBV29-1 to TRBJ1-5; D is ambiguous. Germline loops: CDR1 SQVTM, CDR2 ANQGSEA. CDR3 length: 12 residues. With 4 bases removed from V and 1 base from J, the gap between germline ends came to 5 bases. For the CDR3, the DNA is TGCAGCGTTGGAGGCAGCAATCAGCCCCAGCATTTT. Protein product: CSVGGSNQPQHF.

The genes are TRBV18 and TRBJ2-2, with TRBD2 identical over 9 bases. The V gene end was trimmed by 6 bases and the J gene end by 1 base; junction bases not matched to a gene: 12. The CDR3 contains 18 residues. Germline V gives CDR1 KGHSH, CDR2 LQKENI. The CDR3 region is CASSNRLAGSRNTGELFF. The CDR3 DNA follows: TGTGCCAGCTCTAATAGGCTAGCGGGATCCCGGAACACCGGGGAGCTGTTTTTT.

The chain carries TRBV4-3 and TRBJ2-5; 9 bases line up with TRBD1. This CDR3 contains 14 residues. Germline values: CDR1 LGHNA, CDR2 YSLEER. The J segment lost 7 bases and the V segment lost 3 bases, leaving 6 bases of the junction unmatched. In DNA, the CDR3 is TGCGCCAGCAGCCACCGGACAGGGGAAGGGACCCAGTACTTC. It is translated as CASSHRTGEGTQYF.